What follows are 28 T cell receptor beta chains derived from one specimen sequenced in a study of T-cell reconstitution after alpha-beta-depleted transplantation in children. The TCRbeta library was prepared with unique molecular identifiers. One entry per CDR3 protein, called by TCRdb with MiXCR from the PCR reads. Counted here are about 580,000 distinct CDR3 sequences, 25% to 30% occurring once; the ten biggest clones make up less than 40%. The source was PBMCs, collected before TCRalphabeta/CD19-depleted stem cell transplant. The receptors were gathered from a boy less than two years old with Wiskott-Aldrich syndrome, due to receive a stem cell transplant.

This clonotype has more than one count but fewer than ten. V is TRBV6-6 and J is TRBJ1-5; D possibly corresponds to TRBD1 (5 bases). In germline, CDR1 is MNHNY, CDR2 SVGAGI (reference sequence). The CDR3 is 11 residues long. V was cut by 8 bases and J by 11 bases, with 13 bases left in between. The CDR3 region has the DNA TGTGCCAGCGGGTGGGGGTCGGCCCAGCATTTT. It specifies CASGWGSAQHF.

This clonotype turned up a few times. The CDR3 sequence: CASSPRRTGELFF. The CDR3, as DNA: TGTGCCAGCTCACCCCGGAGGACCGGGGAGCTGTTTTTT. V is TRBV18 and J is TRBJ2-2; TRBD2 is a possible D gene (5 bases). Per germline, CDR1 KGHSH and CDR2 LQKENI. V was clipped by 3 bases and J by 5 bases, with 7 bases between them. The CDR3 is 13 amino acids.

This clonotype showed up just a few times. In nucleotides, the CDR3 is TGCGCCAGCAGCTCAGCGGGAGGACTAGCCAAAAACATTCAGTACTTC. It encodes CASSSAGGLAKNIQYF. The chain carries TRBV5-1 and TRBJ2-4; TRBD2 matches 9 bases. Germline CDR1 reads SGHRS; CDR2 reads YFSETQ. The J segment lost 0 bases and the V segment lost 3 bases, leaving 4 bases of the junction unmatched. The CDR3 is made up of 16 amino acids.

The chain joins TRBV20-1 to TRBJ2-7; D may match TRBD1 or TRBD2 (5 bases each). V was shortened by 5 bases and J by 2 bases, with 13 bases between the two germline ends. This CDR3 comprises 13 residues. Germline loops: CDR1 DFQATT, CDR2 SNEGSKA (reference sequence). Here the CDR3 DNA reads TGCAGTGCTCACGGGGCGGCCACCTACGAGCAGTACTTC. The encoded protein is CSAHGAATYEQYF.

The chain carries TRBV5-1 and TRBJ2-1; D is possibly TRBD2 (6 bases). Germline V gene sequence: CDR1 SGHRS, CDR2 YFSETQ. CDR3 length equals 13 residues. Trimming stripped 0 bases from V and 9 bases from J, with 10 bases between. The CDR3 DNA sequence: TGCGCCAGCAGCTTGGGGAGGGCGGGTGAGCAGTTCTTC. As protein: CASSLGRAGEQFF.

CDR3 bases: TGTGCCAGCAGCAAAGCGGGAGGTGCCTACAATGAGCAGTTCTTC. This sequence encodes CASSKAGGAYNEQFF. The V gene is TRBV14, the J gene TRBJ2-1, with TRBD2 matching over 9 bases. V shed 5 bases, J shed 2 bases, and the junction held 4 bases outside the gene matches. Germline values: CDR1 SGHDN, CDR2 FVKESK. This CDR3 has 15 amino acids.

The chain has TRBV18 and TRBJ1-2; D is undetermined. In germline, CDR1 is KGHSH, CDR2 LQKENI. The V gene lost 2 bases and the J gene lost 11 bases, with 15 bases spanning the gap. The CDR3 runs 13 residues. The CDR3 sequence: CASSPEVPKWYTF. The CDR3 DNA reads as TGTGCCAGCTCACCAGAGGTTCCAAAGTGGTACACCTTC.

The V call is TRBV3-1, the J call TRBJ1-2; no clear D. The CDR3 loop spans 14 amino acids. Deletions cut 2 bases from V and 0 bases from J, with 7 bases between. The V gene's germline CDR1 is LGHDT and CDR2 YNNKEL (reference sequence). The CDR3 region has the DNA TGTGCCAGCAGCCAATGGACGGCTAACTATGGCTACACCTTC. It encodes CASSQWTANYGYTF.

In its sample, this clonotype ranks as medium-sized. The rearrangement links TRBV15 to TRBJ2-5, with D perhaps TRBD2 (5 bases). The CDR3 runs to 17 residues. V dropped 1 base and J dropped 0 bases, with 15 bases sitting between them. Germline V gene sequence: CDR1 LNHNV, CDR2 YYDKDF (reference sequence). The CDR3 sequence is CATSRGEYPPYQETQYF. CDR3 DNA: TGTGCCACCAGCAGAGGGGAGTACCCTCCGTACCAAGAGACCCAGTACTTC.

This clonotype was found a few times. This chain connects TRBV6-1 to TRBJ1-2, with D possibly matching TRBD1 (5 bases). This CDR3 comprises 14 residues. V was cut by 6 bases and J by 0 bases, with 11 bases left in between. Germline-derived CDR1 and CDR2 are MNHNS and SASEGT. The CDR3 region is CASRLGGANYGYTF. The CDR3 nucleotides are TGTGCCAGCAGATTGGGGGGAGCTAACTATGGCTACACCTTC.

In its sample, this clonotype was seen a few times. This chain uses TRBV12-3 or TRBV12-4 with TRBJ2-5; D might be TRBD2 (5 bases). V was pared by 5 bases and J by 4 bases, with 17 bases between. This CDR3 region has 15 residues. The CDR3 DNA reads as TGTGCCAGCAGTGTATCGCGGGCCCCTACAGAGACCCAGTACTTC. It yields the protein CASSVSRAPTETQYF.

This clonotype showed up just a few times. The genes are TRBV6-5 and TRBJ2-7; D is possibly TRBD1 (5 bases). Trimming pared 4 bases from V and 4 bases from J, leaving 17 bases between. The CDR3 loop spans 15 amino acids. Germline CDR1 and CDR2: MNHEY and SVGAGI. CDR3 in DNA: TGTGCCAGCAGTTCCCTTCAGGGCCTTGGGTACGAGCAGTACTTC. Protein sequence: CASSSLQGLGYEQYF.

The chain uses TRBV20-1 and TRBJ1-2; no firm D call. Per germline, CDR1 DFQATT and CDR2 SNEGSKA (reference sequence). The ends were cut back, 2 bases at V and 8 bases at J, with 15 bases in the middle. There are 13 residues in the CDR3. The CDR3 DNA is TGCAGTGCTAGACAGGTTCTCCCGGGAGGCTACACCTTC. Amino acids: CSARQVLPGGYTF.

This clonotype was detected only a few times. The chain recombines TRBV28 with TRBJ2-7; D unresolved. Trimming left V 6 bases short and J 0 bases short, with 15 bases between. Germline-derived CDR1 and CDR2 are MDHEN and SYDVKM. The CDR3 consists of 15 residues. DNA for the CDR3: TGTGCCAGCAGCCCCGGTGGGCCAGTCTCCTACGAGCAGTACTTC. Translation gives CASSPGGPVSYEQYF.

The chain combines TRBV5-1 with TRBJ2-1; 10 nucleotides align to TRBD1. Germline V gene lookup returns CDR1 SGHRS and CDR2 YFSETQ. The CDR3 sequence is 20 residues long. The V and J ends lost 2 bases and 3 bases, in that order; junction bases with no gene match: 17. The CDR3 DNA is TGCGCCAGCAGCTTCAAACGAACCGGGACAGGGGATAGGGGCTACAATGAGCAGTTCTTC. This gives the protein CASSFKRTGTGDRGYNEQFF.

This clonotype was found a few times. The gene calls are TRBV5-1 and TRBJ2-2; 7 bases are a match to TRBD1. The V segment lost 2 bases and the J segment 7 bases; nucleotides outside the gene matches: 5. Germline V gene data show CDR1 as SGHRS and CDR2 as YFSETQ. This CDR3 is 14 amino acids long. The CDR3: CASSLTDRSGELFF. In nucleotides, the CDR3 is TGCGCCAGCAGCTTAACGGACAGGAGCGGGGAGCTGTTTTTT.

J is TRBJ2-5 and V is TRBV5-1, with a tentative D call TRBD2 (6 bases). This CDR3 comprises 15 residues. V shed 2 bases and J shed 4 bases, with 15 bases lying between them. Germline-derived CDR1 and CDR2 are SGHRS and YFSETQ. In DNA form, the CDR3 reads TGCGCCAGCAGCTTCGGGGGAGCGGTGAGAGAGACCCAGTACTTC. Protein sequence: CASSFGGAVRETQYF.

The CDR3 loop reads CASGVSSYNEQFF. CDR3 coding DNA: TGTGCCAGCGGGGTTAGCTCCTACAATGAGCAGTTCTTC. The rearrangement links TRBV2 to TRBJ2-1; D is unclear. Trimming cost V 8 bases and J 0 bases, with 8 bases left between them. From germline, CDR1 is SNHLY and CDR2 FYNNEI. The CDR3 has 13 amino acids. Based on the CDR3 plus reference TRBV2 and TRBJ2-1, the full variable domain is EPEVTQTPSHQVTQMGQEVILRCVPISNHLYFYWYRQILGQKVEFLVSFYNNEISEKSEIFDDQFSVERPDGSNFTLKIRSTKLEDSAMYFCASGVSSYNEQFFGPGTRLTVL.

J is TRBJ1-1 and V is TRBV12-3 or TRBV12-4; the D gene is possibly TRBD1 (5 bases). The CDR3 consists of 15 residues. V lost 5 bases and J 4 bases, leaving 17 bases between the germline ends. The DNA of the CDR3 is TGTGCCAGCAGTGACAGACTCCTAAGGGGCACTGAAGCTTTCTTT. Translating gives CASSDRLLRGTEAFF.

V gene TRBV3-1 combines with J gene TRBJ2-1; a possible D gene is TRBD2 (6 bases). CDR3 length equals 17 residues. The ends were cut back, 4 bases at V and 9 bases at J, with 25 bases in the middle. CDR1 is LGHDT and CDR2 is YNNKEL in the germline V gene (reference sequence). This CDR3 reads CASSPGAAGLLGIEQFF. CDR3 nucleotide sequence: TGTGCCAGCAGCCCCGGGGCAGCGGGTCTTCTTGGGATTGAGCAGTTCTTC.

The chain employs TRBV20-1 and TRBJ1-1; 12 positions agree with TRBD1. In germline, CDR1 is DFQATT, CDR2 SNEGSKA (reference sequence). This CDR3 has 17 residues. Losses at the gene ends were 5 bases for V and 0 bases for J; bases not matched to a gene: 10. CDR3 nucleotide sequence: TGCAGTGCTTCCACCGGGACAGGGGGCTTCATGAACACTGAAGCTTTCTTT. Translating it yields CSASTGTGGFMNTEAFF.

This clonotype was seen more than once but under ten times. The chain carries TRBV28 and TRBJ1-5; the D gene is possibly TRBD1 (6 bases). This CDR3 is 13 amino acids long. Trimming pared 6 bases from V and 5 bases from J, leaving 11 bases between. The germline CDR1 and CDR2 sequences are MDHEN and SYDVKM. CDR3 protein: CASRNRVYQPQHF. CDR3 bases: TGTGCCAGCAGAAACAGGGTATATCAGCCCCAGCATTTT. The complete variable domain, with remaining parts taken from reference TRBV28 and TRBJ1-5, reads DVKVTQSSRYLVKRTGEKVFLECVQDMDHENMFWYRQDPGLGLRLIYFSYDVKMKEKGDIPEGYSVSREKKERFSLILESASTNQTSMYLCASRNRVYQPQHFGDGTRLSIL.

In nucleotides, the CDR3 is TGTGCCACCAGCAGAGATGCGGTGACTAGGCGGGACAATGAGCAGTTCTTC. Encoded protein: CATSRDAVTRRDNEQFF. The chain employs TRBV15 and TRBJ2-1; D may be TRBD2 (6 bases). This CDR3 has 17 residues. Looked up from germline, CDR1 is LNHNV and CDR2 is YYDKDF (reference sequence). V lost 0 bases to trimming and J lost 5 bases, with 17 bases between them.

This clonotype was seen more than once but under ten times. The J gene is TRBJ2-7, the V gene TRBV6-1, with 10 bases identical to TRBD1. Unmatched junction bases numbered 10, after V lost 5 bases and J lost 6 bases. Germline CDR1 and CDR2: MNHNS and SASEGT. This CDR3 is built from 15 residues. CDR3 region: CASSLFGQGDGEQYF. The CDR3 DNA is TGTGCCAGCAGTCTTTTTGGACAGGGGGATGGCGAGCAGTACTTC.

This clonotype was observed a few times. The CDR3 nucleotides read TGTGCCAGCAGTGGACCCCGTCAGGTTGACAATGAGCAGTTCTTC. This translates into CASSGPRQVDNEQFF. The J gene is TRBJ2-1, the V gene TRBV2; D is unclear. The germline V gene encodes CDR1 SNHLY and CDR2 FYNNEI. The CDR3 totals 15 residues. V lost 4 bases and J 5 bases, leaving 15 bases between the germline ends.

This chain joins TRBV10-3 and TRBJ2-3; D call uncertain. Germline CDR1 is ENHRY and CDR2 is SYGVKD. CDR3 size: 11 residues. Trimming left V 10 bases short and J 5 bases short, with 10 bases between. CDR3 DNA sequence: TGTGCCACATCTTTGGAAGATACGCAGTATTTT. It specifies CATSLEDTQYF.

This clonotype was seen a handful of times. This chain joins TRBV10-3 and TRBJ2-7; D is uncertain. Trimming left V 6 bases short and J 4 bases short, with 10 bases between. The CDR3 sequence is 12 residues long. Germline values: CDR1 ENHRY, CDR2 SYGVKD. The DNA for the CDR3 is TGTGCCATCAGCGGAAACAATTACGAGCAGTACTTC. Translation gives CAISGNNYEQYF.

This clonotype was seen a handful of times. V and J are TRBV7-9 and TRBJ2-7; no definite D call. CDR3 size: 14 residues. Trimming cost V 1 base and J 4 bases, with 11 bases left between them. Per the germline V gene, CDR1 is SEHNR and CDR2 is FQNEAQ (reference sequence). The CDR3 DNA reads TGTGCCAGCAGCTTAGGCCGGTCTGCGTACGAGCAGTACTTC. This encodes CASSLGRSAYEQYF.